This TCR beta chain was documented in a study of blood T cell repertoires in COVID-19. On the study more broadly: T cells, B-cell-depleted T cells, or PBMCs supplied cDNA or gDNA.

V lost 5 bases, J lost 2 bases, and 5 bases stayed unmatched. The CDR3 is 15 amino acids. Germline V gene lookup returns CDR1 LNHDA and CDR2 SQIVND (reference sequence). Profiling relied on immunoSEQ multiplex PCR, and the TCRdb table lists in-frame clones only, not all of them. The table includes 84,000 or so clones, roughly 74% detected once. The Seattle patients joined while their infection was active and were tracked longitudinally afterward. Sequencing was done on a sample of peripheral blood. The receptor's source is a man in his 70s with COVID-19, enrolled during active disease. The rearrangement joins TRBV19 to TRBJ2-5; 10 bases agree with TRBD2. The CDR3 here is CASSPRTSGQETQYF. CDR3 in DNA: TGTGCCAGTAGTCCTAGGACTAGCGGACAAGAGACCCAGTACTTC.